This T cell receptor beta chain was obtained from a study of blood T cell repertoires in COVID-19. Looking at the study overall: The cDNA or gDNA used as material had been derived from T cells, B-cell-depleted T cells, or PBMCs.

In the original processing: Estimation of nucleated cell counts was performed using reference gene primer amplification. Using immunoSEQ multiplex PCR, the repertoire was profiled, and TCRdb retains in-frame clones only, with some absent. That table supplies the V and J calls and clone size; D and trimming were determined from the DNA. The sample includes around 56,000 clones, about 89% of them seen just once. The CDR3 has 13 residues. Trimming cost V 5 bases and J 0 bases, with 8 bases left between them. The germline CDR1 and CDR2 sequences are SEHNR and FQNEAQ (reference sequence). The chain is built from TRBV7-9 and TRBJ2-7; D unresolved. The sample consisted of peripheral blood. The clonotype comes from an older woman with active or convalescent COVID-19. CDR3 DNA: TGTGCCAGCAGCCCAAGCCCCTCCTACGAGCAGTACTTC. Translation: CASSPSPSYEQYF.